The entry below gives a single T cell receptor beta chain sequence along with its context. Participants were placed into cohorts based on the clinical history they reported. Donors in Cohort 3 who had recovered were those with two negative PCRs, healthcare professional clearance, or resolution of their symptoms. The sample originates from a study of blood T cell repertoires in COVID-19. Looking at the study overall: The origin of the acute and convalescent COVID-19 samples was the United States, Italy and Spain.

Some clones are missing from TCRdb's copy, which holds only in-frame ones; the method was immunoSEQ multiplex PCR. The sample shows some 350,000 clones, over 75% of them seen only once. This CDR3 is built from 16 residues. The junction had 10 bases not matched to a gene; V was cut back by 4 bases and J by 5 bases. Germline V gene sequence: CDR1 WSHSY, CDR2 SAAADI. The chain has TRBV10-2 and TRBJ1-2, with TRBD1 identical over 10 bases. The clonotype comes from a man younger than 30 who had recovered from COVID-19. The sequenced material came from PBMCs or T cells enriched from blood (not recorded which). The CDR3 sequence is CASSVTGTGVPYGYTF. Written as DNA, the CDR3 is TGCGCCAGCAGTGTAACCGGGACAGGGGTCCCTTATGGCTACACCTTC.